Listed below are T cell receptor beta chains from one sample, sequenced in a study of blood T cell repertoires in COVID-19. Clones were sequenced by immunoSEQ multiplex PCR, and TCRdb holds only the in-frame ones, with some missing. The table includes about 250,000 clones, about 88% detected once. Sequenced sample: PBMCs or T cells enriched from blood (not recorded which). The receptors were gathered from a woman in her fifties or sixties who had recovered from COVID-19. Each CDR3 is given without its conserved first and last residue. D genes are given only for firm matches. For some rows the clone size is stated as once, few or many, or as a class when expanded; others skip it.

V,D,J,size,CDR3
TRBV5-8,NA,TRBJ1-5,NA,ASSPRRVQPQH
TRBV3-1/TRBV3-2,NA,TRBJ1-3,NA,ASTGTSTGNTIY
TRBV3-1/TRBV3-2,NA,TRBJ1-3,NA,ASSRGTSGNTIY
TRBV9,TRBD2,TRBJ2-1,NA,ASSGGLAGNNEQF
TRBV4-2,NA,TRBJ2-1,NA,ASSQGGTPEQF
TRBV18,TRBD1,TRBJ1-1,once,ASSRDREAWTF
TRBV18,NA,TRBJ2-6,NA,ASSPQGSGANVLT
TRBV5-1,TRBD2,TRBJ2-5,NA,ASSSVAGLYQETQY
TRBV4-3,TRBD2,TRBJ2-5,NA,ASSQEAAGGQQETQY
TRBV6-2/TRBV6-3,NA,TRBJ1-2,NA,ASSPRGGANYGYT
TRBV4-3,TRBD2,TRBJ2-1,NA,ASSQAFGLALNEQF
TRBV3-1/TRBV3-2,NA,TRBJ1-3,NA,ASSPSMSSGNTIY
TRBV11-1,NA,TRBJ2-2,NA,ASSPWTGGSTGELF
TRBV4-2,TRBD2,TRBJ2-1,NA,ASSQDPASGYNEQF
TRBV4-2,NA,TRBJ1-6,NA,ASSQEHQRRQVINSPLH
TRBV9,TRBD1,TRBJ1-1,few,ASSVAFTGVEAF
TRBV28,NA,TRBJ1-2,NA,ASSLFPDSLYGYT
TRBV19,NA,TRBJ1-6,once,ASSRLVYSPLH
TRBV20-1,NA,TRBJ2-1,NA,SASRSYNEQF
TRBV21-1,NA,TRBJ2-1,NA,ASSSGTSGYNEQF
TRBV7-3,TRBD2,TRBJ2-1,NA,ASSSTTSSHEQF
TRBV7-2,TRBD2,TRBJ2-1,few,ASSPRSRASGSHTNEQF